This T cell receptor (beta chain) was documented in a study of neoadjuvant anti-PD-1 for oral cavity cancer. Study details: Patients without progression got a fourth dose around day 43.

PBMC libraries mostly used 480 ng of input genomic DNA, with six replicates per sample. TCRdb's copy holds only in-frame clones and misses some; the assay was immunoSEQ multiplex PCR. The data hold about 13,000 clones, with just under 75% observed a single time. Described time point: after neoadjuvant nivolumab, at surgical resection. This CDR3 has 14 amino acids. V gave up 5 bases and J gave up 4 bases; unmatched junction bases: 8. CDR1 is SGHVS and CDR2 is FQNEAQ in the germline V gene. The receptor's source is a person aged 35-79 years with oral cavity squamous cell carcinoma. This chain connects TRBV7-8 to TRBJ2-7; 7 positions agree with TRBD2. This specimen was PBMCs, taken after nivolumab (anti-PD-1) treatment. CDR3 residues: CASSLSGNLYEQYF. In DNA form, the CDR3 reads TGTGCCAGCAGCCTGAGCGGGAATCTGTACGAGCAGTACTTC.